This T cell receptor (beta chain) was found in a study of OX40 agonist ivuxolimab in advanced cancers. Looking at the study overall: Ivuxolimab, an antibody acting as an agonist of OX40 (CD134), was used to treat patients. Notes on the study in general: Fewer expanded clones were found on average in CD4+ than in CD8+ T cells. Expansion of clones was among the lowest in partial responders at 0.1-3.0 mg/kg. At 0.1 to 3.0 mg/kg and by week 6, CD4+ and CD8+ T cells in the blood had expanded clonally.

For this clone: What it recognizes is unknown.

Some clones are missing from TCRdb's copy, which holds only in-frame ones; the method was immunoSEQ multiplex PCR. This table has tens of thousands of clones, about 93% appearing once. The receptor was isolated from an adult with an advanced solid tumor such as melanoma, head and neck, liver or kidney cancer. Specimen: CD4+ or CD8+ T cells sorted from blood, collected in a trial of the OX40 agonist ivuxolimab.

This chain's CDR3 is CASSMGTSGSLDTQYF. In DNA form, the CDR3 reads TGTGCCAGTAGTATGGGGACTAGCGGGAGTCTAGATACGCAGTATTTT. The V call is TRBV19, the J call TRBJ2-3; TRBD2 agrees at 14 bases. The ends lost 3 bases at V and 5 bases at J; junction bases unmatched: 4. From germline, CDR1 is LNHDA and CDR2 SQIVND (reference sequence). The CDR3 is 16 amino acids.